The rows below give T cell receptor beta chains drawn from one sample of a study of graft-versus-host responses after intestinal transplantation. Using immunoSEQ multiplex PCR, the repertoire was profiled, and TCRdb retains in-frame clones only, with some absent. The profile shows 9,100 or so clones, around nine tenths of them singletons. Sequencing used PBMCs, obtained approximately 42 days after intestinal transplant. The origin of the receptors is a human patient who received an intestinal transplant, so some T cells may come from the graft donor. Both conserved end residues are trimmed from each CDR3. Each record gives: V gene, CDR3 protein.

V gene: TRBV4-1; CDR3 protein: ASSQVPTSTDTQY
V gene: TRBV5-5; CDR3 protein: ASTSRVGQGYNEQF
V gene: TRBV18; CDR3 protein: ASSPSQSLIPYEQY
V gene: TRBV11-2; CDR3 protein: ASSLEAGTANEQF
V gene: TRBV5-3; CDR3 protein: ARSLAGPASGYGYT
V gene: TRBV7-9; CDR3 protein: ASTEGRNSPLH
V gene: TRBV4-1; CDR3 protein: ASSQDPAGANYGYT
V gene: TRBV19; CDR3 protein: ASSMIPDGPPGCTEAF
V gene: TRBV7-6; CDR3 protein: ASSPFTTGELF
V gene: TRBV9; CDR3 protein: ASSTVHGRAFPGELF
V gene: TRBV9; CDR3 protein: ASSATVGAGGYT
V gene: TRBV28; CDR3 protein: ASSWTGTGLGEQY
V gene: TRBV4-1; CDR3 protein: ASSQEGGGLAYEQY
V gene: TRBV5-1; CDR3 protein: ASSLTGTQY
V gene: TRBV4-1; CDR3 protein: ASNLGVLAAQETQY
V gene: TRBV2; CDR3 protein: ASSPTLLGNEQF
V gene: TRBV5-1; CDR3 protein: ASSLSPGFNEQY
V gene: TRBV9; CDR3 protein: ASSVALSGSYNEQF
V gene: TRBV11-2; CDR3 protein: ASSPRLGQGNEKLF
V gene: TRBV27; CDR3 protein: ASSLWGSVGTGELF
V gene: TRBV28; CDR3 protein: ASRSHSSSYNSPLH
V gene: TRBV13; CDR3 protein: ASSFDLGETQY
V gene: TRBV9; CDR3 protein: ASSVGLGGPGVRDTQY
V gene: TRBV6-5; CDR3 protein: ASTGPLNTEAF
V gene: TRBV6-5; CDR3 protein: ASLQRSDSYEQY
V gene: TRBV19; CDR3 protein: ASSLTSGGPYTDTQY
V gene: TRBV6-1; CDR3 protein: ASSEVPGQENQPQH
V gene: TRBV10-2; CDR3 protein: ASRLSFGETQY
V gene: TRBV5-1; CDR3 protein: ASSLLSGRPYNEQF
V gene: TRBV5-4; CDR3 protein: ASSVDSNEQF
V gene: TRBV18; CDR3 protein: ASSPEGYGYT
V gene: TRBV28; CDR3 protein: ASSLVAGGMGNTEAF
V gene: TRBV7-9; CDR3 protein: ASSLVASGSRWTGELF
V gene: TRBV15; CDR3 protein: ATSRSRTDRGETQY
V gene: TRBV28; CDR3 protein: ASSLRQENQPQH
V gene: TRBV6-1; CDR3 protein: VHGLHQETQY
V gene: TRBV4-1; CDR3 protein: ASSQVGGTQY
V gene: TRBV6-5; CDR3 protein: ASSPRGSYEQY
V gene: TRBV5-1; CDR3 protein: ASSKRGTGGKGTEAF
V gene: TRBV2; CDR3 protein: ASSEAKSSWQLF
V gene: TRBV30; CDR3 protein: AWRRPSEQSYEQY
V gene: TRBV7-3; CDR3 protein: ASSLNLRREVHNEQF
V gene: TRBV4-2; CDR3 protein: ASGSRRVSSGNTIY
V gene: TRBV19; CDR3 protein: ASSWWGGNNEQF
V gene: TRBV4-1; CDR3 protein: ASSRGLAGGNEQF
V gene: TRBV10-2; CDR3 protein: ASSEDGDYEQY